This T cell receptor (beta chain) was recovered during a study of T cell responses to AZD1222 COVID-19 vaccine (dated by TCRdb to 2020 to 2023). For the wider study: TCR sequencing was performed for more than 230 trial participants, of whom roughly 200 were given two doses of AZD1222 and around 26 were given two doses of MenACWY control vaccine. Trial participants were enrolled into age subgroups of 18-55, 56-69 and 70-plus years, which contained 148, 28 and 57 TCR-sequenced participants, respectively. Broad study findings and their caveats: The 56-69-year group was small, and its depth increase did not reach significance, likely because of low power. Nearly half of unique spike-specific TCRs reportedly recognized epitopes outside regions mutated in the B.1.351 and B.1.1.7 variants. Only six or seven AZD1222 recipients were SARS-CoV-2 seropositive at baseline, limiting conclusions about previously exposed vaccinees. The vaccine-associated CD4 TCRs covered the entire spike protein, and the dominant responses fell in regions 160-218 and 743-854. Because no day 14 peak-response samples were available, the repertoires could be characterized only after the peak T cell response. Participants were mostly white British and included more females than males, and it was suggested by the authors that clonal diversity may have been underestimated. A significant rise in spike-specific TCR breadth and depth was observed after two AZD1222 doses relative to day 0 and relative to MenACWY recipients.

The CDR3 regions of human TCRbeta chains were analyzed by immunosequencing. In the paper's pipeline: Repertoire TCRs were checked for matches against a reference library of SARS-CoV-2-specific TCRs that had been generated using the MIRA antigen-specificity platform. Breadth meant the fraction of unique TCRs that were SARS-CoV-2-associated, whereas depth meant the fraction of total T cells that were SARS-CoV-2-associated. Using the MIRA data, each spike-specific TCR was assigned both to the spike region to which the TCR was reactive and to a CD4 or CD8 class. Log10-transformed breadth and depth values were compared by one-way ANOVA with Sidak's multiple comparisons tests. Imported from immuneACCESS, the table was reduced by TCRdb to in-frame sequences with V and J called. These copies leave out some clones; in studies compared against another copy, an unresolved V gene accounts for under half, and the cause of the remainder is not known. V and J calls and clone size are given by that table; D and trimming were obtained from the DNA. The sample records around 140,000 clones, almost 95% of which are singletons. Of the sample, roughly 3.6% falls within the top ten clones.

The germline V gene encodes CDR1 MNHEY and CDR2 SVGAGI. Cut back by 0 bases and 0 bases, the V and J ends lie 8 bases apart. The CDR3 spans 15 residues, from the cysteine through the phenylalanine. The read is trimmed to its CDR3 DNA, 45 bases read in frame from base 1. About this clone: It has no known antigen specificity. No base qualities exist here, and no much larger clone lies one base off it.

Interpreted using the paper, the time point label stands for: about 28 days (+/-7) after the second vaccine dose. Because spike-specific TCR depth and breadth did not differ between the two schedules, AZD1222 recipients who got a second dose at roughly 4 weeks were pooled with those who got a second dose at roughly 12 weeks. Vaccinee samples were obtained from the UK trials COV001 and COV002, which included a single-blind randomized controlled phase 2/3 trial of AZD1222 (ChAdOx1 nCoV-19) in healthy adults. Trial participant PBMC samples were collected at day 0 and day 28 after the second dose for TCRbeta chain sequencing.

Sequenced here: peripheral blood, sampled 28 days after the second AZD1222 dose. Recombination joined TRBV6-5 with TRBJ1-1; TRBD1 is perhaps the D gene, given 5 matching bases. This receptor was identified in an adult who received the AZD1222 COVID-19 vaccine. The encoded CDR3 is CASSYSGHLNTEAFF. Here is the DNA: TGTGCCAGCAGTTACTCGGGGCACCTGAACACTGAAGCTTTCTTT.